A selection of T cell receptor beta chains follows, all from one sample in a study of T cell responses to AZD1222 COVID-19 vaccine. Profiling relied on immunoSEQ multiplex PCR, and the TCRdb table lists in-frame clones only, not all of them. The table has approximately 130,000 clones, roughly 93% seen once; the top ten hold 3.1%. Sample: peripheral blood, taken on day 0 of AZD1222 vaccination. The receptors stem from an adult in good health. Each CDR3 is given with its conserved first and last residue. The D gene is left open where the match is weak. Clone size is stated in some rows and not others, as once, few, many or a class when expanded.

d_call,clone_size,v_call,j_call,cdr3_aa,cdr3_nt
-,once,TRBV15,TRBJ1-5,CVGEEGLQPQHF,TGTGTCGGGGAGGAGGGGCTTCAGCCCCAGCATTTT
TRBD1,once,TRBV28,TRBJ1-6,CASRRPRTGGTNSPLHF,TGTGCCAGCAGGCGCCCCCGGACAGGGGGCACTAATTCACCCCTCCACTTT
-,-,TRBV19,TRBJ1-3,CASSTPPRGLGNTIYF,TGTGCCAGTAGTACCCCCCCGCGGGGGCTCGGAAACACCATATATTTT
-,-,TRBV29-1,TRBJ1-5,CSVVPGGTGNQPQHF,TGCAGCGTGGTCCCCGGGGGGACTGGCAATCAGCCCCAGCATTTT
TRBD2,-,TRBV5-1,TRBJ2-1,CASSLGLTSGLTYNEQFF,TGCGCCAGCAGCTTGGGCCTGACTAGCGGGCTTACCTACAATGAGCAGTTCTTC
-,-,TRBV5-1,TRBJ2-5,CASSLEGPLRQTQYF,TGCGCCAGCAGCTTGGAAGGGCCGCTCCGGCAGACCCAGTACTTC
TRBD1,-,TRBV28,TRBJ1-5,CASSPGTGGLMPQHF,TGTGCCAGCAGTCCCGGGACAGGGGGTTTGATGCCCCAGCATTTT
-,-,TRBV19,TRBJ2-7,CASSHGNTGEQYF,TGTGCCAGTAGTCACGGGAATACGGGCGAGCAGTACTTC
-,-,TRBV9,TRBJ2-2,CASSVATGRTGELFF,TGTGCCAGCAGCGTAGCTACGGGGAGAACCGGGGAGCTGTTTTTT
-,-,TRBV3-1/TRBV3-2,TRBJ2-5,CASYKAREQETQYF,TGTGCCAGCTATAAGGCTAGAGAACAAGAGACCCAGTACTTC
-,-,TRBV5-1,TRBJ2-2,CASSLAEGSTGELFF,TGCGCCAGCAGCTTGGCGGAGGGGTCCACCGGGGAGCTGTTTTTT
-,-,TRBV28,TRBJ1-1,CASSLGGRVSFF,TGTGCCAGCAGTTTGGGGGGGCGGGTGTCTTTCTTT
TRBD1,once,TRBV19,TRBJ1-5,CASSDDGQDLNQPQHF,TGTGCCAGTAGCGACGACGGACAGGACCTCAATCAGCCCCAGCATTTT